A selection of T cell receptor beta chains follows, all from one sample in a study of CD8 T cells in ankylosing spondylitis. Via MiXCR, TCRdb re-called the 5' RACE reads, giving one row per CDR3 protein. The data contain about 250,000 distinct CDR3 sequences, about 30% of them singletons. Sequencing used blood, either unsorted or a sorted T cell fraction (not recorded which). These receptor sequences come from a male donor with ankylosing spondylitis or in good health (not recorded which). CDR3s include the opening cysteine and the closing phenylalanine or tryptophan. Fields, in order: clone size, J gene, CDR3 length, V gene, D gene, CDR3 DNA, CDR3 protein. D genes are given only for firm matches. Clone size appears in some rows only: once, few, many, or a class for an expanded clone.

clone size: few; J gene: TRBJ1-3; CDR3 length: 15; V gene: TRBV6-1; D gene: -; CDR3 DNA: TGTGCCAGCAGTGAAGTTGGATACTCTGGAAACACCATATATTTT; CDR3 protein: CASSEVGYSGNTIYF
clone size: -; J gene: TRBJ2-4; CDR3 length: 16; V gene: TRBV7-9; D gene: TRBD1; CDR3 DNA: TGTGCCAGCAGCTTAACCGGACAGGGTGGCCAAAACATTCAGTACTTC; CDR3 protein: CASSLTGQGGQNIQYF
clone size: few; J gene: TRBJ2-3; CDR3 length: 14; V gene: TRBV20-1; D gene: -; CDR3 DNA: TGCAGTGCTAGAGATGACAGTAGCACAGATACGCAGTATTTT; CDR3 protein: CSARDDSSTDTQYF
clone size: -; J gene: TRBJ1-2; CDR3 length: 12; V gene: TRBV29-1; D gene: TRBD1; CDR3 DNA: TGCAGCGTTGGGGACAGGGGGCAAGGCTACACCTTC; CDR3 protein: CSVGDRGQGYTF
clone size: -; J gene: TRBJ2-2; CDR3 length: 15; V gene: TRBV20-1; D gene: TRBD2; CDR3 DNA: TGCAGTGCCGCTTGGGGGAGGGTGGGCACCGGGGAGCTGTTTTTT; CDR3 protein: CSAAWGRVGTGELFF
clone size: -; J gene: TRBJ1-6; CDR3 length: 16; V gene: TRBV6-5; D gene: TRBD1; CDR3 DNA: TGTGCCAGCAGTTACTACTCGACCCTGGACAGGTCACCCCTCCACTTT; CDR3 protein: CASSYYSTLDRSPLHF
clone size: few; J gene: TRBJ2-1; CDR3 length: 15; V gene: TRBV9; D gene: -; CDR3 DNA: TGTGCCAGCAGCGTATCACGGGAACCGCGGAATGAGCAGTTCTTC; CDR3 protein: CASSVSREPRNEQFF
clone size: -; J gene: TRBJ2-5; CDR3 length: 16; V gene: TRBV24-1; D gene: -; CDR3 DNA: TGTGCCACCAGTGATTTGCGGTCAGGGTCTGGGGAGACCCAGTACTTC; CDR3 protein: CATSDLRSGSGETQYF
clone size: -; J gene: TRBJ1-1; CDR3 length: 15; V gene: TRBV11-2; D gene: -; CDR3 DNA: TGTGCCAGCAGCCCACACGGAGGGGTGGGCACTGAAGCTTTCTTT; CDR3 protein: CASSPHGGVGTEAFF
clone size: once; J gene: TRBJ1-2; CDR3 length: 13; V gene: TRBV20-1; D gene: -; CDR3 DNA: TGCAGTGCCCCAGTTACAGGTTCCTATGGCTACACCTTC; CDR3 protein: CSAPVTGSYGYTF
clone size: -; J gene: TRBJ2-7; CDR3 length: 14; V gene: TRBV7-9; D gene: TRBD1; CDR3 DNA: TGTGCCAGCAGCCGCCGGGACAGGGGCCACGAGCAGTACTTC; CDR3 protein: CASSRRDRGHEQYF
clone size: -; J gene: TRBJ2-7; CDR3 length: 14; V gene: TRBV7-8; D gene: TRBD1; CDR3 DNA: TGTGCCAGCAGTCCCAGGGGGCAGGTACACGAGCAGTACTTC; CDR3 protein: CASSPRGQVHEQYF
clone size: -; J gene: TRBJ2-1; CDR3 length: 15; V gene: TRBV10-3; D gene: TRBD2; CDR3 DNA: TGTGCCATCAGTGGGGGGACTAGCGGAAACAATGAGCAGTTCTTC; CDR3 protein: CAISGGTSGNNEQFF
clone size: few; J gene: TRBJ1-2; CDR3 length: 14; V gene: TRBV12-3/TRBV12-4; D gene: -; CDR3 DNA: TGTGCCAGCAGTTTAAGACCCGAAGGTTATGGCTACACCTTC; CDR3 protein: CASSLRPEGYGYTF
clone size: -; J gene: TRBJ1-6; CDR3 length: 16; V gene: TRBV7-9; D gene: -; CDR3 DNA: TGTGCCAGCAGCCCAACTGGAGGGGAGGGGATCTCACCCCTCCACTTT; CDR3 protein: CASSPTGGEGISPLHF
clone size: -; J gene: TRBJ2-7; CDR3 length: 14; V gene: TRBV3-1; D gene: -; CDR3 DNA: TGTGCCAGCAGCCAAGGAGGGGACCCCTACGAGCAGTACTTC; CDR3 protein: CASSQGGDPYEQYF
clone size: few; J gene: TRBJ2-1; CDR3 length: 14; V gene: TRBV5-1; D gene: -; CDR3 DNA: TGCGCCAGCAGCGGGGGGCAGGCTTACAATGAGCAGTTCTTC; CDR3 protein: CASSGGQAYNEQFF